The 29 T cell receptor beta chains below all came from one sample that was sequenced in a study of CD8 T cells in ankylosing spondylitis (dated by TCRdb to about 2017). The receptor library was made with 5' RACE. This sample was sequenced with an Illumina HiSeq 2500. The public reads were run again by TCRdb, first through fastp at Q25 and then through MiXCR, and only productive beta chains were kept. When rows share a CDR3 protein, they turn into one entry using the most common DNA and genes. For this sample the table gives approximately 220,000 distinct CDR3 sequences, of which roughly 26% were detected only once. The top ten constitute just over 6.5% of the sample. The sample consisted of blood, either unsorted or a sorted T cell fraction (not recorded which). The receptor source for this set is a male donor with ankylosing spondylitis or in good health (not recorded which).

V and J are TRBV20-1 and TRBJ2-7; TRBD1 or TRBD2 may be the D gene (6 bases each). CDR1 is DFQATT, CDR2 SNEGSKA, per germline (reference sequence). The CDR3 extends over 15 amino acids. Trimming removed 6 bases at V and 0 bases at J, with 18 bases between. The CDR3 DNA sequence: TGCAGTGCCCCGAGACTAGGGGGGAACTCCTACGAGCAGTACTTC. Amino acids: CSAPRLGGNSYEQYF.

This clonotype turned up a few times. The chain uses TRBV20-1 and TRBJ2-1; 12 bases agree with TRBD2. The CDR3 loop spans 13 amino acids. After removal of 4 bases from V and 8 bases from J, the junction contained 3 bases not matched to a gene. CDR1 DFQATT and CDR2 SNEGSKA come from the germline V gene (reference sequence). The CDR3 spells CSAKTSGRYEQFF. CDR3 DNA: TGCAGTGCTAAAACTAGCGGGAGGTATGAGCAGTTCTTC.

Ten or more counts support this clonotype. This chain connects TRBV5-1 to TRBJ2-1; TRBD2 might be the D (6 bases). The CDR3 contains 15 residues. Germline loops: CDR1 SGHRS, CDR2 YFSETQ. The V gene lost 0 bases and the J gene lost 2 bases, with 9 bases spanning the gap. This CDR3 reads CASSLGGLAYNEQFF. CDR3 DNA sequence: TGCGCCAGCAGCTTGGGGGGACTGGCCTACAATGAGCAGTTCTTC.

This clonotype was observed at least ten times. The rearrangement uses TRBV7-9 and TRBJ2-1; D is unclear. The CDR3 runs to 15 residues. Between the trimmed V and J ends, which lost 5 bases and 0 bases, there was a span of 11 bases. Looked up from germline, CDR1 is SEHNR and CDR2 is FQNEAQ (reference sequence). The CDR3, as DNA: TGTGCCAGCAGCCCCGATTTCTACTCCTACAATGAGCAGTTCTTC. Encoded protein: CASSPDFYSYNEQFF.

This clonotype was seen ten or more times. The J gene is TRBJ1-5, the V gene TRBV7-9, with D possibly matching TRBD1 (6 bases). Germline V gene lookup returns CDR1 SEHNR and CDR2 FQNEAQ (reference sequence). This CDR3 has 15 residues. V was shortened by 5 bases and J by 3 bases, with 14 bases between the two germline ends. Written as DNA, the CDR3 is TGTGCCAGCAGCCAACCAGGGGATTCCAATCAGCCCCAGCATTTT. Its protein product is CASSQPGDSNQPQHF.

At least ten counts were recorded for this clonotype. The gene calls are TRBV20-1 and TRBJ2-3; possibly TRBD1 or TRBD2 for D (6 bases each). Germline loops: CDR1 DFQATT, CDR2 SNEGSKA (reference sequence). Deletions cut 3 bases from V and 4 bases from J, with 11 bases between. CDR3 length equals 13 residues. The CDR3 loop reads CSASEGGADTQYF. The CDR3, as DNA: TGCAGTGCTAGTGAGGGGGGAGCAGATACGCAGTATTTT.

This clonotype was counted at least ten times. V usage is TRBV5-1 and J usage is TRBJ2-3; D unclear. The CDR3 loop spans 14 amino acids. CDR1 and CDR2 from the germline V gene are SGHRS and YFSETQ. Trimming shortened V by 3 bases and J by 0 bases, and 8 bases separated the two germline ends. CDR3 nucleotides: TGCGCCAGCAGCTCCGGAGCTAGCACAGATACGCAGTATTTT. This gives the protein CASSSGASTDTQYF.

The genes are TRBV6-1 and TRBJ1-4; TRBD1 matches at 7 bases. This CDR3 is 16 amino acids long. The germline CDR1 and CDR2 sequences are MNHNS and SASEGT. Trimming removed 6 bases from V and 3 bases from J; junction bases left unmatched: 10. The CDR3 region has the DNA TGTGCCAGCAGGAAACAGGGGATCGAGGCTAATGAAAAACTGTTTTTT. It is translated as CASRKQGIEANEKLFF.

This clonotype was detected many times. J is TRBJ2-5 and V is TRBV20-1, with D possibly called TRBD1 or TRBD2 (6 bases each). Trimming removed 6 bases from V and 0 bases from J, with 11 bases in between. The CDR3 extends over 13 amino acids. CDR1 and CDR2 from the germline V gene are DFQATT and SNEGSKA (reference sequence). The CDR3: CSAEGHHQETQYF. Here the CDR3 DNA reads TGCAGTGCGGAGGGACACCACCAAGAGACCCAGTACTTC.

At least ten counts were recorded for this clonotype. The genes are TRBV4-2 and TRBJ2-5, with unresolved D. V was clipped by 1 base and J by 5 bases, with 14 bases between them. The germline gives CDR1 LGHNA, CDR2 YNFKEQ. This CDR3 is 15 amino acids long. In DNA, the CDR3 is TGTGCCAGCAGCCAAGGGCAATCTAGGATGGAGACCCAGTACTTC. This encodes CASSQGQSRMETQYF.

This clonotype was seen at least ten times. The chain is built from TRBV6-5 and TRBJ2-7, with D perhaps matching TRBD1 or TRBD2 (5 bases each). The CDR3 runs 15 residues. Trimming pared 2 bases from V and 3 bases from J, leaving 14 bases between. Germline V gene sequence: CDR1 MNHEY, CDR2 SVGAGI. CDR3: CASSYREGLGYEQYF. CDR3 in DNA: TGTGCCAGCAGTTACCGCGAGGGGCTAGGCTACGAGCAGTACTTC.

This clonotype was counted at least ten times. V gene TRBV6-2 or TRBV6-3 combines with J gene TRBJ2-5, with D unresolved. Germline V gene lookup returns CDR1 MNHEY and CDR2 SVGEGT. V lost 5 bases, J lost 6 bases, and 16 bases lay in between. The CDR3 consists of 14 residues. For the CDR3, the DNA is TGTGCCAGCAGTGCTACGTTAGGGTGGCAGACCCAGTACTTC. Its protein is CASSATLGWQTQYF.

This clonotype was picked up many times. The chain employs TRBV12-3 or TRBV12-4 and TRBJ2-7, with TRBD1 as a possible D gene (5 bases). This CDR3 has 15 amino acids. V was cut by 5 bases and J by 4 bases, with 18 bases left in between. The CDR3, as DNA: TGTGCCAGCAGTCCGAATAGGGGTGGGATGTACGAGCAGTACTTC. Its protein product is CASSPNRGGMYEQYF.

At least ten counts were recorded for this clonotype. This chain joins TRBV20-1 and TRBJ2-7; no clear D. The V and J ends lost 0 bases and 3 bases respectively, with 9 bases between them. CDR1 is DFQATT and CDR2 is SNEGSKA in the germline V gene (reference sequence). The CDR3 loop spans 13 amino acids. The CDR3 here is CSARDTVFYEQYF. The CDR3 nucleotides are TGCAGTGCTAGAGATACCGTATTCTACGAGCAGTACTTC.

This clonotype was observed a handful of times. The genes are TRBV6-1 and TRBJ1-1; D uncertain. Looked up from germline, CDR1 is MNHNS and CDR2 is SASEGT. This CDR3 region has 13 residues. Deletions cut 8 bases from V and 1 base from J, with 11 bases between. This chain's CDR3 is CASEKQWNTEAFF. The CDR3 region has the DNA TGTGCCAGCGAAAAACAGTGGAACACTGAAGCTTTCTTT.

In this sample, this clonotype turned up many times. The chain has TRBV5-1 and TRBJ2-7, with 8 nucleotides matching TRBD1. Trimming removed 8 bases from V and 1 base from J; junction bases left unmatched: 2. The CDR3 runs to 12 residues. The germline gives CDR1 SGHRS, CDR2 YFSETQ. This chain's CDR3 is CASGQGSYEQYF. The CDR3 DNA reads as TGCGCCAGTGGACAGGGTTCCTACGAGCAGTACTTC.

This clonotype was observed at least ten times. The rearrangement uses TRBV18 and TRBJ1-5, with D tentatively TRBD1 (6 bases). V lost 1 base and J 4 bases, leaving 17 bases between the germline ends. CDR3 length equals 17 residues. Germline V gives CDR1 KGHSH, CDR2 LQKENI. The CDR3 DNA sequence: TGTGCCAGCTCACCACTTCAGACAGGAGAGGCAAATCAGCCCCAGCATTTT. This codes for CASSPLQTGEANQPQHF.

This clonotype came up a few times. V gene TRBV20-1 combines with J gene TRBJ1-6; 8 nucleotides match TRBD1. The germline V gene has CDR1 DFQATT and CDR2 SNEGSKA (reference sequence). V lost 3 bases, J lost 9 bases, and 1 base stayed unmatched. This CDR3 comprises 12 residues. The DNA for the CDR3 is TGCAGTGCTAGGGACAGGGTTTCACCCCTCCACTTT. It is translated as CSARDRVSPLHF.

This clonotype has only a few counts. The rearrangement links TRBV6-1 to TRBJ2-1, with TRBD1 as a possible D gene (5 bases). The CDR3 loop spans 16 amino acids. Germline assignment: CDR1 MNHNS and CDR2 SASEGT. V shed 3 bases and J shed 3 bases, with 15 bases lying between them. CDR3 nucleotides: TGTGCCAGCAGTGAGTTGGAAGGGGCGGTCTACAATGAGCAGTTCTTC. It is translated as CASSELEGAVYNEQFF.

The V call is TRBV6-1, the J call TRBJ2-7; TRBD2 aligns across 11 bases. Germline CDR1 MNHNS, CDR2 SASEGT. This CDR3 is built from 15 residues. The V gene end was trimmed by 5 bases and the J gene end by 2 bases; junction bases not matched to a gene: 5. The chain's CDR3 is CASSTWGLAAYEQYF. CDR3 bases: TGTGCCAGCAGTACATGGGGACTAGCGGCCTACGAGCAGTACTTC.

The rearrangement links TRBV29-1 to TRBJ1-5; no clear D. The length of the CDR3 is 15 residues. V was clipped by 4 bases and J by 2 bases, with 15 bases between them. CDR1 and CDR2 (germline): SQVTM, ANQGSEA. CDR3 loop: CSVVEGHPGNQPQHF. As DNA, the CDR3 is TGCAGCGTTGTGGAGGGCCACCCTGGCAATCAGCCCCAGCATTTT.

The V gene is TRBV20-1, the J gene TRBJ1-5; D is possibly TRBD1 (6 bases). The V gene's germline CDR1 is DFQATT and CDR2 SNEGSKA (reference sequence). The CDR3 extends over 14 amino acids. Trimming removed 3 bases at V and 3 bases at J, with 12 bases between. CDR3 DNA: TGCAGTGCTAGCCGACAGGAGACCAATCAGCCCCAGCATTTT. Amino acid sequence: CSASRQETNQPQHF.

Many counts were recorded for this clonotype. CDR3 residues: CSASYNTGELFF. In nucleotides, the CDR3 is TGCAGTGCTAGCTACAACACCGGGGAGCTGTTTTTT. The chain is built from TRBV20-1 and TRBJ2-2; D remains unclear. Germline V gene data show CDR1 as DFQATT and CDR2 as SNEGSKA (reference sequence). The CDR3 contains 12 residues. The germline V and J ends were trimmed by 3 bases and 2 bases, with 4 bases remaining between them.

This clonotype was counted only a few times. This chain links TRBV5-5 with TRBJ2-5; D is possibly TRBD1 or TRBD2 (5 bases each). Germline assignment: CDR1 SGHKS and CDR2 YYEKEE (reference sequence). V shed 2 bases and J shed 8 bases, with 10 bases lying between them. This CDR3 region has 12 residues. For the CDR3, the DNA is TGTGCCAGCAGCTTTGAGGGGAGCACCCAGTACTTC. It specifies CASSFEGSTQYF.

The chain has TRBV18 and TRBJ2-7; D remains ambiguous. Trimming removed 3 bases at V and 6 bases at J, with 12 bases between. Germline V gene lookup returns CDR1 KGHSH and CDR2 LQKENI. This CDR3 is built from 13 residues. The CDR3 sequence: CASSPTSLGEQYF. CDR3 DNA sequence: TGTGCCAGCTCACCTACATCCTTGGGCGAGCAGTACTTC.

This clonotype has a count of ten or more. The chain employs TRBV2 and TRBJ2-2; 10 positions agree with TRBD2. Germline trimming cut 6 bases from V and 1 base from J; bases unmatched to any gene: 2. Germline V gene data show CDR1 as SNHLY and CDR2 as FYNNEI. This CDR3 is built from 15 residues. CDR3: CASRAGGKNTGELFF. The CDR3 DNA is TGTGCCAGCAGAGCGGGAGGGAAGAACACCGGGGAGCTGTTTTTT. Drawing the rest from reference TRBV2 and TRBJ2-2, the complete variable domain is EPEVTQTPSHQVTQMGQEVILRCVPISNHLYFYWYRQILGQKVEFLVSFYNNEISEKSEIFDDQFSVERPDGSNFTLKIRSTKLEDSAMYFCASRAGGKNTGELFFGEGSRLTVL.

This clonotype was seen ten or more times. The chain recombines TRBV6-2 or TRBV6-3 with TRBJ2-1, with 11 bases identical to TRBD1. Per germline, CDR1 MNHEY and CDR2 SVGEGT. The CDR3 has 20 amino acids. The junction had 18 bases not matched to a gene; V was cut back by 2 bases and J by 6 bases. Written as DNA, the CDR3 is TGTGCCAGCAGTTACACTAGGACAGGGGGCCCTGGCGGGAGGGTCAATGAGCAGTTCTTC. It encodes CASSYTRTGGPGGRVNEQFF.

The rearrangement links TRBV14 to TRBJ2-5; the D gene is possibly TRBD1 (6 bases). The germline V and J ends were trimmed by 1 base and 2 bases, with 14 bases remaining between them. This CDR3 comprises 16 residues. CDR1 is SGHDN, CDR2 FVKESK, per germline. The CDR3 DNA is TGTGCCAGCAGCCAAGTGTTGGGGGCGCGGCAAGAGACCCAGTACTTC. Translation: CASSQVLGARQETQYF.

The chain couples TRBV6-5 to TRBJ2-7; D may be TRBD1 (5 bases). The CDR3 length is 11 residues. Germline V gene lookup returns CDR1 MNHEY and CDR2 SVGAGI. V was pared by 8 bases and J by 5 bases, with 10 bases between. CDR3 loop: CASGRTHEQYF. The CDR3 nucleotides are TGTGCCAGCGGAAGGACACACGAGCAGTACTTC.